Detailed here is one TCR beta chain. Its antigen is not identified. Vbeta (60) and Jbeta (13) primers were used in the PCR. Data came from immunoSEQ multiplex PCR; TCRdb stores just in-frame clones and leaves some out. The data contain about 50,000 clones, roughly four fifths of them singletons. This record belongs to a study of cytomegalovirus exposure and HLA in healthy donors. The CDR3 covers 14 residues. Germline CDR1 and CDR2: MNHEY and SVGAGI. V dropped 5 bases and J dropped 10; count of bases not matched to a gene: 8. Study-wide results and caveats: TCR beta V segments were, for the most part, productive about 87% or about 30% of the time in an earlier analysis.

The chain uses TRBV6-5 and TRBJ1-6; the match to TRBD1 covers 7 bases. This sequence originates from a woman aged 40 to 50 in good health and CMV-seropositive. Sequencing input: PBMCs. In DNA form, the CDR3 reads TGTGCCAGCAGTCAGACAGGGAAGAAATCACCCCTCCACTTT. Its translation: CASSQTGKKSPLHF.